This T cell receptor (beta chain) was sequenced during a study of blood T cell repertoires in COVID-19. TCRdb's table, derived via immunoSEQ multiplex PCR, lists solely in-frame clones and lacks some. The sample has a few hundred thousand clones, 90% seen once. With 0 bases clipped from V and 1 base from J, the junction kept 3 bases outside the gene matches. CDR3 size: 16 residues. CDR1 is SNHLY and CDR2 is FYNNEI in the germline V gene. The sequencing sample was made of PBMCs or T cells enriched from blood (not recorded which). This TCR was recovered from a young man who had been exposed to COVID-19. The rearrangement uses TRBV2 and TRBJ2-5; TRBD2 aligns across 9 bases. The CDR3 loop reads CASSEAPTSGQETQYF. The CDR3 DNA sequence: TGTGCCAGCAGTGAAGCGCCGACTAGCGGCCAAGAGACCCAGTACTTC.